Presented here are 22 T cell receptor beta chains from one specimen sequenced in a study of cytomegalovirus exposure and HLA in healthy donors. The study ran its PCR with 60 Vbeta and 13 Jbeta primers. Sequenced by immunoSEQ multiplex PCR; TCRdb stores in-frame clones only, minus some. The table includes around 130,000 clones, roughly 70% detected once. The sample taken for sequencing was PBMCs. These receptors all come from a woman aged 40-49 years in good health and CMV-seropositive.

CDR3 residues: CASSLRGGEQYF. The CDR3 region has the DNA TGTGCCAGCAGTTTACGGGGTGGCGAGCAGTACTTC. The chain carries TRBV27 and TRBJ2-7; D is perhaps TRBD2 (5 bases). Germline lookup yields CDR1 MNHEY and CDR2 SMNVEV (reference sequence). The CDR3 has 12 amino acids. V was shortened by 2 bases and J by 6 bases, with 8 bases between the two germline ends.

V gene TRBV29-1 combines with J gene TRBJ1-2; D not resolved. The length of the CDR3 is 12 residues. With 5 bases removed from V and 3 bases from J, the gap between germline ends came to 10 bases. Germline V gene lookup returns CDR1 SQVTM and CDR2 ANQGSEA. The CDR3, as DNA: TGCAGCGTTTATGGTCAGTACTATGGCTACACCTTC. This sequence encodes CSVYGQYYGYTF. The full variable domain, rest sourced from reference TRBV29-1 and TRBJ1-2, is SAVISQKPSRDICQRGTSLTIQCQVDSQVTMMFWYRQQPGQSLTLIATANQGSEATYESGFVIDKFPISRPNLTFSTLTVSNMSPEDSSIYLCSVYGQYYGYTFGSGTRLTVV.

The chain has TRBV19 and TRBJ2-2, with D perhaps matching TRBD2 (6 bases). The CDR3 length is 16 residues. From germline, CDR1 is LNHDA and CDR2 SQIVND (reference sequence). The ends were cut back, 4 bases at V and 4 bases at J, with 16 bases in the middle. CDR3 nucleotide sequence: TGTGCCAGTAGTAGGGGGGTAGGCACTACCACCGGGGAGCTGTTTTTT. It specifies CASSRGVGTTTGELFF.

This chain connects TRBV18 to TRBJ1-1, with a possible D match to TRBD1 (6 bases). The germline V and J ends were trimmed by 3 bases and 0 bases, with 11 bases remaining between them. Germline values: CDR1 KGHSH, CDR2 LQKENI. The CDR3 extends over 15 amino acids. CDR3 in DNA: TGTGCCAGCTCACCGGACAGCGTCATGAACACTGAAGCTTTCTTT. Amino acids: CASSPDSVMNTEAFF.

The chain links TRBV6-1 to TRBJ1-5, with TRBD1 matching 9 bases. The trim removed 6 bases at V and 7 bases at J, leaving 1 base unmatched. From germline, CDR1 is MNHNS and CDR2 SASEGT. The length of the CDR3 is 12 residues. The CDR3 DNA reads as TGTGCCAGCAGGACAGGGGGACAGCCCCAGCATTTT. Translation: CASRTGGQPQHF.

This clone turned up a few times. The V and J genes are TRBV6-1 and TRBJ1-5; D gene ambiguous. The CDR3 contains 13 residues. Trimming pared 7 bases from V and 7 bases from J, leaving 14 bases between. The germline gives CDR1 MNHNS, CDR2 SASEGT. For the CDR3, the DNA is TGTGCCAGCACCAGAGGTCCAAGACAGCCCCAGCATTTT. Residues: CASTRGPRQPQHF.

This sequence joins TRBV4-3 and TRBJ2-5; possibly TRBD2 for D (5 bases). The CDR3 is 19 residues long. Germline CDR1 LGHNA, CDR2 YSLEER. Trimming stripped 0 bases from V and 3 bases from J, with 23 bases between. As DNA, the CDR3 is TGCGCCAGCAGCCAAGATTGGCGGCTAGCTAATTTGGGTGAAGAGACCCAGTACTTC. The encoded protein is CASSQDWRLANLGEETQYF.

The V gene is TRBV10-1, the J gene TRBJ2-5, with a tentative D call TRBD2 (5 bases). From germline, CDR1 is WNHNN and CDR2 SYGVQD (reference sequence). The CDR3 runs 13 residues. The V end lost 8 bases, the J end lost 4 bases, and 14 bases lay between the germline ends. As DNA, the CDR3 is TGCGCCAGCCCCACCGGGGTTTCAGAGACCCAGTACTTC. Protein sequence: CASPTGVSETQYF.

This chain links TRBV28 with TRBJ1-2, with a weak D call TRBD1 (6 bases). CDR1 and CDR2 (germline): MDHEN, SYDVKM. This CDR3 contains 14 residues. Trimming cost V 10 bases and J 6 bases, with 21 bases left between them. The CDR3 loop is CATSSRYQGNGYTF. CDR3 nucleotides: TGTGCCACGAGCTCACGGTACCAGGGGAATGGCTACACCTTC.

The chain is built from TRBV5-4 and TRBJ2-7; 10 bases are shared with TRBD2. The length of the CDR3 is 14 residues. Germline V gives CDR1 SGHNT, CDR2 YYREEE (reference sequence). With V trimmed by 4 bases and J by 2 bases, 3 bases remained unmatched. The CDR3 DNA sequence: TGTGCCAGCAGCCCAGCGGGGGGGCCCTACGAGCAGTACTTC. It is translated as CASSPAGGPYEQYF. Combining the CDR3 with reference TRBV5-4 and TRBJ2-7 gives the whole variable domain ETGVTQSPTHLIKTRGQQVTLRCSSQSGHNTVSWYQQALGQGPQFIFQYYREEENGRGNFPPRFSGLQFPNYSSELNVNALELDDSALYLCASSPAGGPYEQYFGPGTRLTVT.

On this clone: One junction end disagrees with the germline gene, perhaps due to a read error. The V call is TRBV5-1, the J call TRBJ2-3; a possible D gene is TRBD2 (5 bases). There are 13 residues in the CDR3. The V gene's germline CDR1 is SGHRS and CDR2 YFSETQ. The CDR3 here is CASSPRDTDTQYF. CDR3 sequence (DNA): TGTGCCAGCAGCCCCCGGGACACAGATACGCAGTATTTT.

The chain recombines TRBV7-2 with TRBJ2-4, with D possibly matching TRBD2 (6 bases). Germline lookup yields CDR1 SGHTA and CDR2 FQGNSA. Trimming took off 5 bases at V and 4 bases at J, with 15 bases between the two ends. This CDR3 has 15 amino acids. CDR3 sequence reads: CASSTSSGGKNIQYF. In DNA form, the CDR3 reads TGTGCCAGCAGCACTAGCTCAGGCGGGAAAAACATTCAGTACTTC.

A few counts support this clone. This chain uses TRBV5-4 with TRBJ1-2; TRBD1 aligns across 9 bases. V gave up 4 bases and J gave up 4 bases; unmatched junction bases: 5. The CDR3 spans 14 residues. The germline V gene has CDR1 SGHNT and CDR2 YYREEE (reference sequence). The CDR3 protein is CASSQQGAGYGYTF. The CDR3 DNA sequence: TGTGCCAGCAGCCAACAGGGGGCGGGCTATGGCTACACCTTC.

This clone was seen a few times. The chain uses TRBV28 and TRBJ2-7; the match to TRBD1 covers 9 bases. The ends lost 4 bases at V and 6 bases at J; junction bases unmatched: 4. Germline V lookup: CDR1 MDHEN, CDR2 SYDVKM. The CDR3 extends over 13 amino acids. As DNA, the CDR3 is TGTGCCAGCAGTTCCGGGACAGGGCTCGAGCAGTACTTC. Amino acid sequence: CASSSGTGLEQYF.

A remark on this clone: At the DNA level, this CDR3 is encoded by other sequences in the same sample as well. The chain joins TRBV7-3 to TRBJ1-1; D ambiguous. CDR3 length equals 16 residues. CDR1 and CDR2 (germline): SGHTA, FQGTGA. Trimming pared 6 bases from V and 2 bases from J, leaving 19 bases between. CDR3 DNA sequence: TGTGCCAGCAGACATGAACTCGGGGAAGGAAACACTGAAGCTTTCTTT. The encoded protein is CASRHELGEGNTEAFF.

This clone is labeled as medium-sized. The chain combines TRBV4-3 with TRBJ2-2; 14 bases map to TRBD2. The V gene's germline CDR1 is LGHNA and CDR2 YSLEER. There are 21 residues in the CDR3. Unmatched junction bases numbered 17, after V lost 3 bases and J lost 5 bases. The CDR3 DNA sequence: TGCGCCAGCAGCCAGCCATGGACTAGCGGGGGGTCACAGAGGGAAACCGGGGAGCTGTTTTTT. Translation gives CASSQPWTSGGSQRETGELFF.

A few counts support this clone. The CDR3 bases are TGCGCCAGCAGCCAAGCGGGGGGGGATAATTCACCCCTCCACTTT. This gives the protein CASSQAGGDNSPLHF. The chain couples TRBV4-3 to TRBJ1-6; D may be TRBD1 (5 bases). Per germline, CDR1 LGHNA and CDR2 YSLEER. The length of the CDR3 is 15 residues. Trimming stripped 1 base from V and 5 bases from J, with 9 bases between.

This clone was detected only a few times. This chain uses TRBV4-1 with TRBJ1-4, with 9 bases aligning to TRBD1. Per the germline V gene, CDR1 is MGHRA and CDR2 is YSYEKL. The CDR3 has 22 amino acids. The J segment lost 8 bases and the V segment lost 1 base, leaving 26 bases of the junction unmatched. The DNA for the CDR3 is TGCGCCAGCAGCCAAGCTTATCCGCGGGCCCGGGACAGGGTGGCTTCGTACGAAAAACTGTTTTTT. It encodes CASSQAYPRARDRVASYEKLFF.

The genes are TRBV4-2 and TRBJ1-5, with 12 bases fitting TRBD1. CDR1 and CDR2 from the germline V gene are LGHNA and YNFKEQ. V gave up 3 bases and J gave up 4 bases; unmatched junction bases: 4. The CDR3 is 16 residues long. The CDR3 DNA follows: TGTGCCAGCAGCCAGGGGGACAGGGGGCGAAATCAGCCCCAGCATTTT. As protein: CASSQGDRGRNQPQHF.

The chain carries TRBV18 and TRBJ2-3; tentatively, D is TRBD2 (5 bases). The V end lost 5 bases, the J end lost 2 bases, and 8 bases lay between the germline ends. There are 13 residues in the CDR3. Looked up from germline, CDR1 is KGHSH and CDR2 is LQKENI. For the CDR3, the DNA is TGTGCCAGCTCAAATAGCGCCACAGATACGCAGTATTTT. Translation gives CASSNSATDTQYF.

V gene TRBV4-1 combines with J gene TRBJ1-2; D might be TRBD1 (6 bases). Germline-derived CDR1 and CDR2 are MGHRA and YSYEKL. With 1 base removed from V and 4 bases from J, the gap between germline ends came to 19 bases. This CDR3 has 17 residues. The CDR3 spells CASSQGGGSHPFYGYTF. CDR3 bases: TGCGCCAGCAGCCAAGGAGGGGGTAGTCATCCTTTCTATGGCTACACCTTC.

The rearrangement links TRBV7-9 to TRBJ2-1, with D maybe TRBD1 (6 bases). V shed 1 base and J shed 3 bases, with 10 bases lying between them. Germline CDR1 is SEHNR and CDR2 is FQNEAQ (reference sequence). CDR3 length: 15 residues. Here the CDR3 reads CASSLVPDSYNEQFF. The CDR3 DNA sequence: TGTGCCAGCAGCTTAGTTCCGGACAGCTACAATGAGCAGTTCTTC.